This TCR beta chain was found in a study of radiotherapy plus CTLA-4 blockade in lung cancer. For the study at large: Objective responses arose in about 18% of patients, and 25% to 35% experienced disease control.

Study conclusions and caveats: Response was reportedly best predicted by early blood T cell clone dynamics, with interferon-beta. Expansion in blood of tumor-derived TCR clones was seen after radiotherapy plus ipilimumab.

Data came from immunoSEQ multiplex PCR; TCRdb stores just in-frame clones and leaves some out. The sample lists approximately 38,000 clones; 80% to 90% were seen once. This CDR3 spans 13 amino acids. Trimming left V 4 bases short and J 5 bases short, with 12 bases between. The V gene's germline CDR1 is MNHEY and CDR2 SMNVEV (reference sequence). Focal radiation was given together with CTLA-4 blockade (ipilimumab) to patients with chemo-refractory metastatic non-small-cell lung cancer. Regarding this clone: Its antigen is not identified.

This sequence was found in a human donor with non-small cell lung cancer whose response to radiotherapy plus ipilimumab could not be evaluated. The specimen was peripheral blood, collected from a patient treated with radiotherapy plus ipilimumab. The chain employs TRBV27 and TRBJ2-7; TRBD2 might be the D (6 bases). The CDR3 is CASSWRALDEQYF. CDR3 DNA sequence: TGTGCCAGCAGTTGGAGGGCACTCGACGAGCAGTACTTC.